What follows are 2 T cell receptor beta chains derived from one specimen sequenced in a study of shared clonotypes between healthy human individuals. Profiling relied on immunoSEQ multiplex PCR, and the TCRdb table lists in-frame clones only, not all of them. The sample records about 2 million clones, 90% to 95% being singletons. The sequencing input was naive CD4+ T cells sorted from blood. Noted subset: CD45RA+ positively selected. The receptors were sampled from a man aged 18-30 years in good health.

This chain links TRBV6-6 with TRBJ1-2; D gene ambiguous. V dropped 5 bases and J dropped 5 bases, with 12 bases sitting between them. CDR1 is MNHNY and CDR2 is SVGAGI in the germline V gene (reference sequence). The CDR3 has 13 amino acids. The CDR3 is CASSPGRDYGYTF. The CDR3 region has the DNA TGTGCCAGCAGTCCCGGACGGGATTATGGCTACACCTTC.

J is TRBJ2-1 and V is TRBV6-1; TRBD1 aligns across 7 bases. The CDR3 has 15 residues. The V and J ends lost 7 bases and 0 bases, in that order; junction bases with no gene match: 6. The V gene's germline CDR1 is MNHNS and CDR2 SASEGT. CDR3 sequence (DNA): TGTGCCAGCATCCGACAGGGTAACTCCTACAATGAGCAGTTCTTC. Its protein product is CASIRQGNSYNEQFF.